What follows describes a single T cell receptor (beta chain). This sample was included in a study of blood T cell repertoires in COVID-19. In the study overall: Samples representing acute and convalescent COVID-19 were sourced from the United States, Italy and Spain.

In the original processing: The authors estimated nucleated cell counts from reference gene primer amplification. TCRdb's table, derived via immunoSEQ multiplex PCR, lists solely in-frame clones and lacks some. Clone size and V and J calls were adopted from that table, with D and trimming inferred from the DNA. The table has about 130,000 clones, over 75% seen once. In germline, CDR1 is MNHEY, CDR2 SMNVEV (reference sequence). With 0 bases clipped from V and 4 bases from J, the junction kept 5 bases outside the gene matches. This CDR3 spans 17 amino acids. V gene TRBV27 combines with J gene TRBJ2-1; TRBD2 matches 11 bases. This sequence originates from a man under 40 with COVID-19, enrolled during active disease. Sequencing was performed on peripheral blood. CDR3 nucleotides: TGTGCCAGCAGTTTATCCGCGACTAGCGGGGCGTACAATGAGCAGTTCTTC. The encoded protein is CASSLSATSGAYNEQFF.